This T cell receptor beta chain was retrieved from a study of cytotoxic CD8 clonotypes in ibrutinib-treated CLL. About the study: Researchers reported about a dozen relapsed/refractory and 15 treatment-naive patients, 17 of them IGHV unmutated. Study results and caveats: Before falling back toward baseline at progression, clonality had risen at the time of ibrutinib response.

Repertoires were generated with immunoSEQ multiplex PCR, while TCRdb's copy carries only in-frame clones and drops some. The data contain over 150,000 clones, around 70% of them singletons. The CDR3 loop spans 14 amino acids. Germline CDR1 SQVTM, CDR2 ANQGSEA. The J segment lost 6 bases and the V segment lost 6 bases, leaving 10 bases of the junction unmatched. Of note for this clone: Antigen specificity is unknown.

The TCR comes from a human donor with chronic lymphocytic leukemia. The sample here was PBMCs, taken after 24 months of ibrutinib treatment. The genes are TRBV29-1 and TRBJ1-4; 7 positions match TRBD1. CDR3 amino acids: CSVAPGGIHEKLFF. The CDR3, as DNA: TGCAGCGTCGCACCAGGGGGTATTCATGAAAAACTGTTTTTT. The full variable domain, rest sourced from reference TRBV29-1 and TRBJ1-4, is SAVISQKPSRDICQRGTSLTIQCQVDSQVTMMFWYRQQPGQSLTLIATANQGSEATYESGFVIDKFPISRPNLTFSTLTVSNMSPEDSSIYLCSVAPGGIHEKLFFGSGTQLSVL.